The following is a T cell receptor (beta chain) sequence with its context. What it recognizes is unknown. The V and J ends lost 0 bases and 6 bases, in that order; junction bases with no gene match: 13. Germline V gene sequence: CDR1 SGHTA, CDR2 FQGTGA. The CDR3 covers 18 residues. The data were taken from a study of T cells in Graves' hyperthyroidism and ophthalmopathy. Overall study findings and caveats: Blood also showed most of the thyroid clonotypes that were expanded above 0.001. Ophthalmopathy was separated from stable hyperthyroidism by a 13 V-J model. The model predicted ophthalmopathy a median around 6 months before onset.

Amplification yielded TCR beta CDR3 regions, with RNA transcripts as the source. The HTBI primer set drove a first-round RT-PCR of the TCR CDR3. TCRdb called the multiplex PCR reads again in MiXCR, with one record for every CDR3 protein. The profile shows fewer than 550,000 distinct CDR3 sequences, 15% to 17% of them singletons. The chain links TRBV7-3 to TRBJ2-1, with 8 bases that match TRBD2. This clonotype originated in a woman in her late teens or twenties with Graves' hyperthyroidism. What was sequenced was blood. The CDR3 protein is CASSLTRSGGPRGNEQFF. DNA of the CDR3: TGTGCCAGCAGCTTAACGAGGTCGGGGGGGCCTCGGGGCAATGAGCAGTTCTTC.